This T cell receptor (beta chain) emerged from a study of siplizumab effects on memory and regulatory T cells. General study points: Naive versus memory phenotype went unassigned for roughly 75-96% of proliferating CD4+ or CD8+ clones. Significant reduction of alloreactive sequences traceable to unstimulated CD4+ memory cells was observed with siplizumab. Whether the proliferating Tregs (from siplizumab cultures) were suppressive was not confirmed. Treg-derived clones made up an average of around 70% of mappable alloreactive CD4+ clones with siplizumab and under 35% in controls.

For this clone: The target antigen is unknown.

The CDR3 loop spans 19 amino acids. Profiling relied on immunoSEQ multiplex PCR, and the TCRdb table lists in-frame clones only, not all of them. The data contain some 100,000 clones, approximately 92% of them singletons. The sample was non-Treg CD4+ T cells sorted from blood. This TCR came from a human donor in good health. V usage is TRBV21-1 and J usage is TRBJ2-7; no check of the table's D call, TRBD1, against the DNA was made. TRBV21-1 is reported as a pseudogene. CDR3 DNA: TGTGCCAGCAGCAAAGAGTTTGACAGGGACCCATCCTTCTCCTACGAGCAGTACTTC. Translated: CASSKEFDRDPSFSYEQYF.